What follows are 28 T cell receptor beta chains derived from one specimen sequenced in a study of blood T cell repertoires in COVID-19. TCRdb's copy holds only in-frame clones and misses some; the assay was immunoSEQ multiplex PCR. The table includes about 160,000 clones, 60% to 85% detected once. Material: peripheral blood. All receptors come from a man aged 60 to 69 with acute or convalescent COVID-19.

This clone was seen a handful of times. The rearrangement links TRBV18 to TRBJ1-6; 8 bases line up with TRBD1. The CDR3 is made up of 17 amino acids. J lost 3 bases, V lost 3 bases, and 7 bases had no gene match. From germline, CDR1 is KGHSH and CDR2 LQKENI. The DNA of the CDR3 is TGTGCCAGCTCACCGCGTACAGGGGGAGTCTATAATTCACCCCTCCACTTT. Amino acids: CASSPRTGGVYNSPLHF.

This clone was picked up one time. V usage is TRBV9 and J usage is TRBJ1-3; 9 bases agree with TRBD1. Germline V CDR1 and CDR2: SGDLS, YYNGEE. Unmatched junction bases numbered 9, after V lost 3 bases and J lost 2 bases. The CDR3 length is 17 residues. CDR3 sequence (DNA): TGTGCCAGCAGCGCCCCAGGACAGGGGACCCCTGGAAACACCATATATTTT. Translation: CASSAPGQGTPGNTIYF.

The chain joins TRBV3-1 (or the pseudogene TRBV3-2) to TRBJ1-1; tentative D call: TRBD1 (6 bases). V was cut by 5 bases and J by 4 bases, with 14 bases left in between. The CDR3 runs to 14 residues. Germline V lookup: CDR1 LGHDT, CDR2 YNNKEL (reference sequence). In DNA form, the CDR3 reads TGTGCCAGCAGCGACAGGCCGGGACGCACTGAAGCTTTCTTT. It codes for CASSDRPGRTEAFF.

This chain joins TRBV6-5 and TRBJ2-4; maybe TRBD1 (5 bases). The V end lost 8 bases, the J end lost 0 bases, and 11 bases lay between the germline ends. Germline lookup yields CDR1 MNHEY and CDR2 SVGAGI. The CDR3 is made up of 14 amino acids. Here the CDR3 DNA reads TGTGCCAGCGCTGACAGCTTAGCCAAAAACATTCAGTACTTC. Protein product: CASADSLAKNIQYF.

In its sample, this clone was seen a few times. The chain employs TRBV21-1 and TRBJ1-2; no check of the table's D call, TRBD1, against the DNA was made. TRBV21-1 is assigned pseudogene status. The CDR3 sequence is 13 residues long. The CDR3 loop reads CARGNRGDYGYTF. CDR3 DNA: TGTGCCAGAGGGAACAGGGGCGACTATGGCTACACCTTC.

The chain is built from TRBV3-1 (or the pseudogene TRBV3-2) and TRBJ1-5; TRBD1 matches 9 bases. The germline V gene encodes CDR1 LGHDT and CDR2 YNNKEL (reference sequence). Losses at the gene ends were 6 bases for V and 7 bases for J; bases not matched to a gene: 4. This CDR3 has 13 amino acids. This chain's CDR3 is CASSGTGSQPQHF. CDR3 DNA: TGTGCCAGCAGTGGGACAGGGTCGCAGCCCCAGCATTTT.

V and J are TRBV15 and TRBJ2-2; 7 bases match TRBD1. Germline trimming cut 5 bases from V and 4 bases from J; bases unmatched to any gene: 7. Germline V lookup: CDR1 LNHNV, CDR2 YYDKDF (reference sequence). There are 15 residues in the CDR3. CDR3 loop: CATSPQTGSTGELFF. The CDR3 bases are TGTGCCACCAGCCCCCAGACAGGGTCCACCGGGGAGCTGTTTTTT.

The gene calls are TRBV6-5 and TRBJ1-4, with 9 bases matching TRBD1. V dropped 7 bases and J dropped 5; count of bases not matched to a gene: 5. From germline, CDR1 is MNHEY and CDR2 SVGAGI. The CDR3 extends over 14 amino acids. The CDR3 loop reads CASTRDRVNEKLFF. The DNA for the CDR3 is TGTGCCAGCACCAGGGACAGGGTGAATGAAAAACTGTTTTTT.

CDR3 in DNA: TGTGCCAGCAGCTTAGGGGGACAGGGGATTACCGGGGAGCTGTTTTTT. It encodes CASSLGGQGITGELFF. The chain carries TRBV7-8 and TRBJ2-2; TRBD1 matches at 10 bases. Germline-derived CDR1 and CDR2 are SGHVS and FQNEAQ. This CDR3 has 16 residues. Trimming took 1 base from V and 5 from J; bases not matched to a gene: 4.

The chain has TRBV10-3 and TRBJ1-2; the D is unclear. The germline V gene encodes CDR1 ENHRY and CDR2 SYGVKD. This CDR3 has 14 amino acids. V dropped 2 bases and J dropped 0 bases, with 7 bases sitting between them. CDR3 DNA sequence: TGTGCCATCAGTGAGAAGACAACTAACTATGGCTACACCTTC. Amino acids: CAISEKTTNYGYTF.

The chain links TRBV5-1 to TRBJ1-4; 10 bases align to TRBD1. Unmatched junction bases numbered 8, after V lost 1 base and J lost 8 bases. The CDR3 spans 16 residues. Germline assignment: CDR1 SGHRS and CDR2 YFSETQ. This CDR3 is CASSLSPGQGKEKLFF. DNA for the CDR3: TGCGCCAGCAGCTTGTCCCCGGGACAGGGGAAGGAAAAACTGTTTTTT.

This clone was seen just once. V gene TRBV5-5 combines with J gene TRBJ2-2; D not certain. The CDR3 is made up of 15 amino acids. The V end lost 3 bases, the J end lost 3 bases, and 12 bases lay between the germline ends. Germline loops: CDR1 SGHKS, CDR2 YYEKEE (reference sequence). CDR3 nucleotide sequence: TGTGCCAGCAGCTCCTCCCTCCCTTACACCGGGGAGCTGTTTTTT. Translating gives CASSSSLPYTGELFF.

The V gene is TRBV14, the J gene TRBJ1-2, with D hard to call. CDR1 and CDR2 from the germline V gene are SGHDN and FVKESK. This CDR3 comprises 12 residues. V was shortened by 2 bases and J by 3 bases, with 4 bases between the two germline ends. The CDR3 region is CASSQQYYGYTF. The CDR3 DNA reads as TGTGCCAGCAGCCAACAATACTATGGCTACACCTTC. Full variable domain (missing parts from reference TRBV14 and TRBJ1-2): EAGVTQFPSHSVIEKGQTVTLRCDPISGHDNLYWYRRVMGKEIKFLLHFVKESKQDESGMPNNRFLAERTGGTYSTLKVQPAELEDSGVYFCASSQQYYGYTFGSGTRLTVV.

This clone was observed a few times. The chain combines TRBV11-3 with TRBJ2-5; 15 positions match TRBD2. Germline trimming cut 5 bases from V and 5 bases from J; bases unmatched to any gene: 3. Germline values: CDR1 SGHNT, CDR2 YENEEA. The CDR3 has 15 amino acids. The CDR3 DNA sequence: TGTGCCAGCAGCCGGACTAGCGGGGGGGCCGAGACCCAGTACTTC. Encoded protein: CASSRTSGGAETQYF.

The chain employs TRBV10-3 and TRBJ1-5, with 8 positions matching TRBD1. With V trimmed by 10 bases and J by 2 bases, 16 bases remained unmatched. Germline V gene lookup returns CDR1 ENHRY and CDR2 SYGVKD. CDR3 size: 17 residues. The CDR3 loop reads CATSGQGSGTGNQPQHF. CDR3 DNA sequence: TGTGCCACCTCTGGACAGGGATCGGGGACGGGCAATCAGCCCCAGCATTTT.

The chain joins TRBV9 to TRBJ2-6; D possibly corresponds to TRBD2 (6 bases). CDR3 length: 18 residues. Germline CDR1 and CDR2: SGDLS and YYNGEE. The germline V and J ends were trimmed by 4 bases and 0 bases, with 17 bases remaining between them. The CDR3 DNA is TGTGCCAGCAGCTTTACCGGGACTCCCAGCTCTGGGGCCAACGTCCTGACTTTC. Protein sequence: CASSFTGTPSSGANVLTF.

The chain has TRBV7-9 and TRBJ1-1, with 10 positions matching TRBD1. The ends lost 5 bases at V and 12 bases at J; junction bases unmatched: 6. Germline lookup yields CDR1 SEHNR and CDR2 FQNEAQ (reference sequence). This CDR3 has 12 residues. The CDR3 coding sequence is TGTGCCAGCAGCCGAGGGACAGGGGCGACTTTCTTT. Amino acid sequence: CASSRGTGATFF.

This clone was seen more than once but under ten times. The V gene is TRBV7-3, the J gene TRBJ2-6; the D is unclear. The germline CDR1 and CDR2 sequences are SGHTA and FQGTGA. There are 13 residues in the CDR3. Deletions cut 5 bases from V and 5 bases from J, with 7 bases between. This CDR3 is CASSEARANVLTF. The CDR3 DNA is TGTGCCAGCAGCGAGGCGCGGGCCAACGTCCTGACTTTC.

The chain uses TRBV27 and TRBJ2-3; D gene uncertain. V lost 0 bases and J lost 1, with 2 bases in between. CDR1 MNHEY and CDR2 SMNVEV come from the germline V gene (reference sequence). This CDR3 region has 13 residues. The CDR3 nucleotides are TGTGCCAGCAGTTTATCCGGCACAGATACGCAGTATTTT. Protein: CASSLSGTDTQYF.

CDR3 bases: TGTGCCAGCAGTCCCCGAGCGGCCCTCTCCTACGAGCAGTACTTC. The encoded protein is CASSPRAALSYEQYF. This chain joins TRBV2 and TRBJ2-7; possibly TRBD2 for D (5 bases). Trimming stripped 5 bases from V and 0 bases from J, with 14 bases between. The CDR3 extends over 15 amino acids. The germline CDR1 and CDR2 sequences are SNHLY and FYNNEI.

This rearrangement joins TRBV6-6 to TRBJ2-7; possibly TRBD2 for D (5 bases). Germline assignment: CDR1 MNHNY and CDR2 SVGAGI (reference sequence). The CDR3 covers 15 residues. The V end was cut by 0 bases, the J end by 2 bases, with 11 bases between. This chain's CDR3 is CASSYSSEGAYEQYF. The CDR3, as DNA: TGTGCCAGCAGTTACTCGTCCGAGGGTGCCTACGAGCAGTACTTC.

This clone was seen more than once but under ten times. This sequence joins TRBV10-3 and TRBJ2-1; D is perhaps TRBD1 (5 bases). Trimming pared 2 bases from V and 6 bases from J, leaving 17 bases between. The CDR3 sequence is 16 residues long. Per the germline V gene, CDR1 is ENHRY and CDR2 is SYGVKD. In nucleotides, the CDR3 is TGTGCCATCAGTGAGGCAGGGCAAGTAATTGGCAATGAGCAGTTCTTC. Translation: CAISEAGQVIGNEQFF.

The CDR3 here is CASSPGTGAGYNEQFF. CDR3 nucleotide sequence: TGCGCCAGCAGCCCCGGGACAGGGGCGGGATACAATGAGCAGTTCTTC. The chain couples TRBV5-1 to TRBJ2-1, with 10 bases fitting TRBD1. With 4 bases clipped from V and 4 bases from J, the junction kept 8 bases outside the gene matches. The CDR3 is 16 amino acids. Germline V gene sequence: CDR1 SGHRS, CDR2 YFSETQ. The full variable domain, with the rest looked up from reference TRBV5-1 and TRBJ2-1, is KAGVTQTPRYLIKTRGQQVTLSCSPISGHRSVSWYQQTPGQGLQFLFEYFSETQRNKGNFPGRFSGRQFSNSRSEMNVSTLELGDSALYLCASSPGTGAGYNEQFFGPGTRLTVL.

V usage is TRBV7-6 and J usage is TRBJ2-1; unclear D gene. The germline V and J ends were trimmed by 4 bases and 3 bases, with 7 bases remaining between them. The germline CDR1 and CDR2 sequences are SGHVS and FNYEAQ. This CDR3 spans 13 amino acids. The CDR3: CASSSTLYNEQFF. The CDR3 nucleotides read TGTGCCAGCAGCTCGACTCTCTACAATGAGCAGTTCTTC.

This clone has only a few counts. V usage is TRBV4-3 and J usage is TRBJ1-4; a possible D gene is TRBD1 (5 bases). Trimming cost V 0 bases and J 4 bases, with 9 bases left between them. There are 15 residues in the CDR3. Germline assignment: CDR1 LGHNA and CDR2 YSLEER. The CDR3 protein is CASSQDGGGNEKLFF. The DNA of the CDR3 is TGCGCCAGCAGCCAAGACGGGGGTGGTAATGAAAAACTGTTTTTT.

The chain combines TRBV7-9 with TRBJ1-1; TRBD1 might be the D (5 bases). Germline CDR1 SEHNR, CDR2 FQNEAQ (reference sequence). This CDR3 region has 13 residues. The germline V and J ends were trimmed by 5 bases and 4 bases, with 11 bases remaining between them. The CDR3 sequence is CASSPGGTTEAFF. CDR3 DNA: TGTGCCAGCAGCCCTGGGGGGACCACTGAAGCTTTCTTT.

The V gene is TRBV7-9, the J gene TRBJ2-5; 7 bases fit TRBD1. Unmatched junction bases numbered 5, after V lost 2 bases and J lost 5 bases. This CDR3 region has 14 residues. Germline V CDR1 and CDR2: SEHNR, FQNEAQ (reference sequence). CDR3 protein: CASSLRTGSETQYF. The CDR3 DNA follows: TGTGCCAGCAGCTTAAGGACAGGTAGCGAGACCCAGTACTTC.

This clone came up once. This chain connects TRBV2 to TRBJ1-1; no clear D. The germline gives CDR1 SNHLY, CDR2 FYNNEI. CDR3 length equals 13 residues. The V gene lost 2 bases and the J gene lost 3 bases, with 7 bases spanning the gap. CDR3 region: CASSETEYTEAFF. Written as DNA, the CDR3 is TGTGCCAGCAGTGAAACGGAGTACACTGAAGCTTTCTTT.